This passage covers 4 T cell receptor beta chains from one sample sequenced in a study of shared clonotypes between healthy human individuals. Sequencing used immunoSEQ multiplex PCR; TCRdb keeps in-frame clones, though not all of them. The data contain millions of clones, about 95% of them seen just once; the ten biggest clones take up under 0.15%. The sequenced material came from naive CD4+ T cells sorted from blood. Described subset: CD45RA+ positively selected. These receptor sequences come from a man in his late teens or twenties in good health.

The rearrangement links TRBV5-1 to TRBJ2-2, with D perhaps matching TRBD1 (5 bases). Between the trimmed V and J ends, which lost 4 bases and 0 bases, there was a span of 10 bases. This CDR3 region has 15 residues. CDR1 SGHRS and CDR2 YFSETQ come from the germline V gene. The CDR3 loop is CASSPTDTNTGELFF. The CDR3 region has the DNA TGCGCCAGCAGCCCGACGGACACGAACACCGGGGAGCTGTTTTTT.

In the case of this clone: Other DNA sequences within the sample encode an identical CDR3. CDR3 sequence: CASSIRMNTEAFF. The CDR3, as DNA: TGTGCCAGTAGTATACGGATGAACACTGAAGCTTTCTTT. This chain uses TRBV19 with TRBJ1-1; D unclear. Germline-derived CDR1 and CDR2 are LNHDA and SQIVND (reference sequence). Trimming stripped 2 bases from V and 0 bases from J, with 4 bases between. The CDR3 is made up of 13 amino acids.

V gene TRBV5-1 combines with J gene TRBJ2-1; D gene uncertain. The germline V gene encodes CDR1 SGHRS and CDR2 YFSETQ. V was pared by 0 bases and J by 5 bases, with 6 bases between. The CDR3 loop spans 13 amino acids. Written as DNA, the CDR3 is TGCGCCAGCAGCTTGGAAAAGAACAATGAGCAGTTCTTC. Translation gives CASSLEKNNEQFF.

The chain combines TRBV2 with TRBJ2-1; D gene ambiguous. Trimming pared 1 base from V and 7 bases from J, leaving 8 bases between. The length of the CDR3 is 13 residues. The germline CDR1 and CDR2 sequences are SNHLY and FYNNEI. CDR3 bases: TGTGCCAGCAGTGAAGGGTCTACGAATGAGCAGTTCTTC. Protein product: CASSEGSTNEQFF.